This TCR beta chain was obtained from a study of cytomegalovirus exposure and HLA in healthy donors. The PCR made use of 60 Vbeta and 13 Jbeta primers. Sequencing was performed with immunoSEQ multiplex PCR; in TCRdb, only in-frame clones are kept and a portion is missing. The sample has more than 150,000 clones, about 85% seen once. A note on this clone: Its antigen is as yet unknown.

Study-level findings and limits: Earlier analysis yielded a pattern in which most TCR beta V segments were productive about 87% or about 30% of the time.

Deletions cut 3 bases from V and 4 bases from J, with 13 bases between. This CDR3 spans 14 amino acids. The V gene's germline CDR1 is MNHEY and CDR2 SMNVEV (reference sequence). Specimen: PBMCs. The chain couples TRBV27 to TRBJ2-7; D is uncertain. The TCR sequence derives from a man aged 50 to 60 in good health and CMV-seronegative. The CDR3 DNA sequence: TGTGCCAGCAGTTTGGGCCCTTATGAGTACGAGCAGTACTTC. It specifies CASSLGPYEYEQYF.